Each of the 25 T cell receptor beta chains below was sequenced from the same sample in a study of T cells in tuberculosis. Produced via immunoSEQ multiplex PCR; TCRdb's table is partial and in-frame only. The table records tens of thousands of clones, around 90% of them present only once. The sample taken for sequencing was PBMCs. These receptors originate from a donor aged 10-29 years with latent tuberculosis or without tuberculosis infection. Some clones in this sample may be carry-over from other donors' samples.

The rearrangement joins TRBV9 to TRBJ2-3; D gene uncertain. V gave up 4 bases and J gave up 6 bases, with 12 bases separating them. This CDR3 has 13 residues. Germline-derived CDR1 and CDR2 are SGDLS and YYNGEE. CDR3: CASSLDGLDTQYF. DNA for the CDR3: TGTGCCAGCAGCCTCGACGGGTTGGATACGCAGTATTTT.

This clone was counted a single time. The chain carries TRBV15 and TRBJ1-2, with 8 bases aligning to TRBD1. The J segment lost 5 bases and the V segment lost 4 bases, leaving 6 bases of the junction unmatched. The CDR3 covers 14 residues. Germline CDR1 reads LNHNV; CDR2 reads YYDKDF (reference sequence). The CDR3 DNA reads TGTGCCACCAGCAAAGGACAGGGCCTATATGGCTACACCTTC. Translating it yields CATSKGQGLYGYTF.

This chain connects TRBV5-1 to TRBJ2-7, with D possibly matching TRBD1 (6 bases). V lost 2 bases and J 6 bases, leaving 12 bases between the germline ends. CDR1 and CDR2 (germline): SGHRS, YFSETQ. The CDR3 contains 13 residues. CDR3 DNA sequence: TGCGCCAGCAGCTTAGGACAGACATCCGAGCAGTACTTC. Translating gives CASSLGQTSEQYF.

The genes are TRBV6-5 and TRBJ1-2; possibly TRBD1 for D (5 bases). CDR1 and CDR2 (germline): MNHEY, SVGAGI. Trimming shortened V by 10 bases and J by 8 bases, and 20 bases separated the two germline ends. The CDR3 totals 13 residues. In DNA form, the CDR3 reads TGTGCCATAAAAAGCGGGGGAGGTCAAGGCTACACCTTC. Translated, it gives CAIKSGGGQGYTF.

V usage is TRBV10-1 and J usage is TRBJ1-2; D is perhaps TRBD1 (5 bases). There are 16 residues in the CDR3. The V gene's germline CDR1 is WNHNN and CDR2 SYGVQD (reference sequence). V lost 2 bases to trimming and J lost 4 bases, with 17 bases between them. The DNA for the CDR3 is TGCGCCAGCAGTGAGGGTCGGACACCTTCCTCCTATGGCTACACCTTC. Amino acid sequence: CASSEGRTPSSYGYTF.

The chain couples TRBV5-1 to TRBJ2-1; 9 positions match TRBD1. CDR1 SGHRS and CDR2 YFSETQ come from the germline V gene. The CDR3 sequence is 13 residues long. The V segment lost 4 bases and the J segment 4 bases; nucleotides outside the gene matches: 0. The CDR3 loop is CASSGQGYNEQFF. The CDR3 region has the DNA TGCGCCAGCAGCGGACAGGGGTACAATGAGCAGTTCTTC.

The V and J genes are TRBV20-1 and TRBJ1-1; no clear D. V was trimmed by 6 bases and J by 5 bases, leaving 7 bases between them. The germline V gene encodes CDR1 DFQATT and CDR2 SNEGSKA (reference sequence). The CDR3 covers 10 residues. CDR3 coding DNA: TGCAGTGCGGAGAGGACTGAAGCTTTCTTT. It codes for CSAERTEAFF.

The genes are TRBV30 and TRBJ2-7; 7 bases map to TRBD1. The CDR3 totals 14 residues. The germline gives CDR1 GTSNPN, CDR2 SVGIG (reference sequence). V trimming: 0 bases; J trimming: 5 bases; junction bases outside the gene matches: 7. The CDR3 is CAWSVRQGNHEQYF. CDR3 DNA sequence: TGTGCCTGGAGTGTACGACAGGGTAACCACGAGCAGTACTTC.

This chain connects TRBV7-9 to TRBJ1-1; no clear D. CDR3 size: 12 residues. Trimming removed 5 bases at V and 2 bases at J, with 6 bases between. Germline V CDR1 and CDR2: SEHNR, FQNEAQ (reference sequence). CDR3 region: CASSPPNTEAFF. CDR3 DNA sequence: TGTGCCAGCAGCCCCCCAAACACTGAAGCTTTCTTT. Filled out from reference TRBV7-9 and TRBJ1-1, the complete variable domain reads DTGVSQNPRHKITKRGQNVTFRCDPISEHNRLYWYRQTLGQGPEFLTYFQNEAQLEKSRLLSDRFSAERPKGSFSTLEIQRTEQGDSAMYLCASSPPNTEAFFGQGTRLTVV.

This clone was found once. The chain uses TRBV15 and TRBJ1-1, with D possibly matching TRBD1 (6 bases). CDR3 size: 14 residues. The V end was cut by 5 bases, the J end by 4 bases, with 14 bases between. The germline gives CDR1 LNHNV, CDR2 YYDKDF (reference sequence). CDR3 residues: CATSGSRGSTEAFF. The CDR3 nucleotides read TGTGCCACCAGCGGTTCCAGGGGAAGCACTGAAGCTTTCTTT.

The J gene is TRBJ1-5, the V gene TRBV7-2; maybe TRBD1 (5 bases). Trimming took 4 bases from V and 6 from J, leaving 16 bases between them. The CDR3 covers 15 residues. The germline V gene encodes CDR1 SGHTA and CDR2 FQGNSA. In nucleotides, the CDR3 is TGTGCCAGCAGCTACCTTGCAGGGTCGGGTCAGCCCCAGCATTTT. It translates to CASSYLAGSGQPQHF.

The gene calls are TRBV15 and TRBJ1-5, with 10 positions matching TRBD1. Per the germline V gene, CDR1 is LNHNV and CDR2 is YYDKDF (reference sequence). The CDR3 is 18 residues long. Trimming cost V 6 bases and J 3 bases; bases outside gene matches: 14. CDR3 in DNA: TGTGCCACCAGTCTTGATCCAGGGGGACAGGGGTTCAATCAGCCCCAGCATTTT. As protein: CATSLDPGGQGFNQPQHF.

This sequence joins TRBV27 and TRBJ2-1, with 12 bases fitting TRBD1. This CDR3 is built from 15 residues. Losses at the gene ends were 6 bases for V and 6 bases for J; bases not matched to a gene: 6. The germline gives CDR1 MNHEY, CDR2 SMNVEV (reference sequence). Written as DNA, the CDR3 is TGTGCCAGCAGCCGCCGGGACAGGGGGCGCAATGAGCAGTTCTTC. Translation: CASSRRDRGRNEQFF.

The chain employs TRBV5-1 and TRBJ2-2, with TRBD1 matching 8 bases. V dropped 0 bases and J dropped 4; count of bases not matched to a gene: 8. The CDR3 length is 17 residues. Per the germline V gene, CDR1 is SGHRS and CDR2 is YFSETQ. As DNA, the CDR3 is TGCGCCAGCAGCTTGGAATACAGGGGGACGAGCACCGGGGAGCTGTTTTTT. This sequence encodes CASSLEYRGTSTGELFF.

The chain recombines TRBV5-1 with TRBJ2-2; 13 nucleotides match TRBD2. The CDR3 contains 18 residues. Germline CDR1 SGHRS, CDR2 YFSETQ. The trim removed 3 bases at V and 6 bases at J, leaving 11 bases unmatched. The CDR3 is CASSSLGGLAGFSGELFF. The CDR3 bases are TGCGCCAGCAGCTCCCTGGGGGGACTAGCGGGGTTCTCCGGGGAGCTGTTTTTT.

The V and J genes are TRBV9 and TRBJ2-1; 8 bases align to TRBD2. The CDR3 covers 17 residues. Germline CDR1 SGDLS, CDR2 YYNGEE. V lost 0 bases to trimming and J lost 1 base; unmatched junction nucleotides: 6. CDR3 residues: CASSVVPGTRSYNEQFF. The CDR3 nucleotides read TGTGCCAGCAGCGTAGTTCCCGGGACTAGGTCCTACAATGAGCAGTTCTTC.

The rearrangement uses TRBV7-9 and TRBJ1-2; 7 nucleotides agree with TRBD1. Germline CDR1 and CDR2: SEHNR and FQNEAQ (reference sequence). V gave up 4 bases and J gave up 2 bases; unmatched junction bases: 4. There are 14 residues in the CDR3. CDR3 amino acids: CASSSSGQNYGYTF. CDR3 in DNA: TGTGCCAGCAGCTCCTCGGGACAGAACTATGGCTACACCTTC.

V usage is TRBV7-2 and J usage is TRBJ2-7; tentative D call: TRBD1 (5 bases). The CDR3 sequence is 16 residues long. Germline V gene sequence: CDR1 SGHTA, CDR2 FQGNSA. Trimming pared 4 bases from V and 6 bases from J, leaving 22 bases between. In DNA form, the CDR3 reads TGTGCCAGCAGCTCCGCCAGGGCCAGGGCCCCCGGCGAGCAGTACTTC. It is translated as CASSSARARAPGEQYF.

J is TRBJ1-1 and V is TRBV30, with unresolved D. V was pared by 3 bases and J by 1 base, with 9 bases between. The CDR3 sequence is 13 residues long. Germline CDR1 and CDR2: GTSNPN and SVGIG (reference sequence). In nucleotides, the CDR3 is TGTGCCTGGAGGGTTCAGAAGAACACTGAAGCTTTCTTT. It codes for CAWRVQKNTEAFF.

The chain carries TRBV10-3 and TRBJ2-7; 8 nucleotides match TRBD1. CDR3 length equals 14 residues. With 3 bases clipped from V and 6 bases from J, the junction kept 7 bases outside the gene matches. Looked up from germline, CDR1 is ENHRY and CDR2 is SYGVKD. CDR3 coding DNA: TGTGCCATCAGTGAAATTCTTACAGGGGGCGAGCAGTACTTC. Translated, it gives CAISEILTGGEQYF.

This chain joins TRBV5-1 and TRBJ1-2; 9 nucleotides align to TRBD1. Germline V lookup: CDR1 SGHRS, CDR2 YFSETQ. This CDR3 spans 13 amino acids. The trim removed 3 bases at V and 7 bases at J, leaving 4 bases unmatched. The CDR3 loop reads CASSSGQGPGYTF. As DNA, the CDR3 is TGCGCCAGCAGCTCGGGACAGGGTCCTGGCTACACCTTC.

The chain has TRBV19 and TRBJ1-3; D is possibly TRBD1 (6 bases). The length of the CDR3 is 15 residues. V lost 4 bases, J lost 3 bases, and 13 bases lay in between. Per germline, CDR1 LNHDA and CDR2 SQIVND (reference sequence). Here the CDR3 DNA reads TGTGCCAGTAGTACCCACGGGACAATTGGAAACACCATATATTTT. It yields the protein CASSTHGTIGNTIYF.

This sequence joins TRBV9 and TRBJ2-7; TRBD1 is a possible D gene (5 bases). CDR1 SGDLS and CDR2 YYNGEE come from the germline V gene. CDR3 size: 13 residues. The ends were cut back, 0 bases at V and 2 bases at J, with 6 bases in the middle. The chain's CDR3 is CASSVAGTYEQYF. The CDR3 DNA reads TGTGCCAGCAGCGTAGCAGGGACCTACGAGCAGTACTTC.

The chain couples TRBV7-2 to TRBJ1-6; D not certain. The CDR3 is made up of 16 amino acids. CDR1 SGHTA and CDR2 FQGNSA come from the germline V gene. Trimming removed 1 base from V and 10 bases from J, with 17 bases in between. The DNA of the CDR3 is TGTGCCAGCAGCTTAGTTTTTCGTCCGCGTGAATCACCCCTCCACTTT. Translated: CASSLVFRPRESPLHF.

This rearrangement joins TRBV19 to TRBJ2-7; TRBD2 might be the D (6 bases). With 2 bases removed from V and 2 bases from J, the gap between germline ends came to 7 bases. CDR1 is LNHDA, CDR2 SQIVND, per germline (reference sequence). This CDR3 comprises 13 residues. The DNA for the CDR3 is TGTGCCAGTAGTATAAGGGAGGCCTACGAGCAGTACTTC. Protein product: CASSIREAYEQYF. Variable domain in full (rest from reference TRBV19 and TRBJ2-7): DGGITQSPKYLFRKEGQNVTLSCEQNLNHDAMYWYRQDPGQGLRLIYYSQIVNDFQKGDIAEGYSVSREKKESFPLTVTSAQKNPTAFYLCASSIREAYEQYFGPGTRLTVT.